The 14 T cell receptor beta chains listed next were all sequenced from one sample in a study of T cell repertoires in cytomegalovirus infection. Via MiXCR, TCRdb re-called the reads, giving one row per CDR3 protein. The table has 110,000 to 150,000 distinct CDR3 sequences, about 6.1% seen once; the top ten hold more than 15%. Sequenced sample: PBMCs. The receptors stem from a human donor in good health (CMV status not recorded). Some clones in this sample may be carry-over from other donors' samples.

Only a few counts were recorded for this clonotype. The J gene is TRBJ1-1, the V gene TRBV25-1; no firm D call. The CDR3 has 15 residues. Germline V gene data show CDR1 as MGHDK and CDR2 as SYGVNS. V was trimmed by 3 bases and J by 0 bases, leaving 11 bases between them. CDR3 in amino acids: CASSDLGALNTEAFF. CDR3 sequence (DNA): TGTGCCAGCAGTGACCTTGGAGCGCTGAACACTGAAGCTTTCTTT.

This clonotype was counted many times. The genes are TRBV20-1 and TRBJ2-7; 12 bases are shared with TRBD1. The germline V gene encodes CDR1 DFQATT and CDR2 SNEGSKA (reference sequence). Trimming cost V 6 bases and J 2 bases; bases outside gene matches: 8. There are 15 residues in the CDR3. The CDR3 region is CSALRDRGLPYEQYF. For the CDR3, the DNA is TGCAGTGCCCTCCGGGACAGGGGGCTGCCCTACGAGCAGTACTTC.

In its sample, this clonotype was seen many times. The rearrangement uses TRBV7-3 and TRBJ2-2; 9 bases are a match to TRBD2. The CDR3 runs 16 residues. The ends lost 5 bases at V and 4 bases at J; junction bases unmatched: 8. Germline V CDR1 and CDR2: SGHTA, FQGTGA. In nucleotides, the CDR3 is TGTGCCAGCAGCCCCCGGGCTAGCGGGATCACCGGGGAGCTGTTTTTT. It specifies CASSPRASGITGELFF. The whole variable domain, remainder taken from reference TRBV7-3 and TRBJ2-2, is GAGVSQTPSNKVTEKGKYVELRCDPISGHTALYWYRQSLGQGPEFLIYFQGTGAADDSGLPNDRFFAVRPEGSVSTLKIQRTERGDSAVYLCASSPRASGITGELFFGEGSRLTVL.

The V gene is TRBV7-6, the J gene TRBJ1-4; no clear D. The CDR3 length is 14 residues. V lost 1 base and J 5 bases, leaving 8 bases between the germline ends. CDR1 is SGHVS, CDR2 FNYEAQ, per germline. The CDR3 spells CASSLGANNEKLFF. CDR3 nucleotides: TGTGCCAGCAGCTTAGGGGCAAACAATGAAAAACTGTTTTTT.

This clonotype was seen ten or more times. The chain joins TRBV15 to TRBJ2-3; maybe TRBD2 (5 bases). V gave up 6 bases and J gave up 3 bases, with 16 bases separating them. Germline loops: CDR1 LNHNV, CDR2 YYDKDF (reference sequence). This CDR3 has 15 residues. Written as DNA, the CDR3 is TGTGCCACCAGAGAGGCCTACGGGATGACAGATACGCAGTATTTT. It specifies CATREAYGMTDTQYF. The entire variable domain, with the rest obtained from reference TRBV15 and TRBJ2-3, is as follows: DAMVIQNPRYQVTQFGKPVTLSCSQTLNHNVMYWYQQKSSQAPKLLFHYYDKDFNNEADTPDNFQSRRPNTSFCFLDIRSPGLGDTAMYLCATREAYGMTDTQYFGPGTRLTVL.

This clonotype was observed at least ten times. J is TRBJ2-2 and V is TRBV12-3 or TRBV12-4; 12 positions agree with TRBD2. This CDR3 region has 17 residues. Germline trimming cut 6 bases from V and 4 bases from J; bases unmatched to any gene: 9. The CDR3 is CASRPISSGGATGELFF. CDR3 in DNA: TGTGCCAGCAGACCAATTTCTAGCGGGGGGGCCACCGGGGAGCTGTTTTTT.

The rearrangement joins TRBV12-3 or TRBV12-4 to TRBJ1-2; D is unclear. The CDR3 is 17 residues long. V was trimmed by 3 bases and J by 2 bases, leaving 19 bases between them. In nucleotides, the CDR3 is TGTGCCAGCAGTTTTACGGCTGGATCAGGCACCAACTATGGCTACACCTTC. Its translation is CASSFTAGSGTNYGYTF.

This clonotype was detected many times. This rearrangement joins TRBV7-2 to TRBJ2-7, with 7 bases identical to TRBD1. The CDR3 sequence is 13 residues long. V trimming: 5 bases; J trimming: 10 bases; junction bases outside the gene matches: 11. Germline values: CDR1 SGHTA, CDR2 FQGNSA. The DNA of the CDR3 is TGTGCCAGCAGCGCCAAACAGGGGATCGAACAGTACTTC. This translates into CASSAKQGIEQYF.

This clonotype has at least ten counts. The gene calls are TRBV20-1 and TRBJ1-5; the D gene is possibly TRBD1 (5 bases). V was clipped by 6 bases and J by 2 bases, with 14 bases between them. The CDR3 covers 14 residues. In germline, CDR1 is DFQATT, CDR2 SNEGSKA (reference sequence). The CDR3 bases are TGCAGTGCGACCCGGTGGGGGGGCAATCAGCCCCAGCATTTT. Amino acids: CSATRWGGNQPQHF.

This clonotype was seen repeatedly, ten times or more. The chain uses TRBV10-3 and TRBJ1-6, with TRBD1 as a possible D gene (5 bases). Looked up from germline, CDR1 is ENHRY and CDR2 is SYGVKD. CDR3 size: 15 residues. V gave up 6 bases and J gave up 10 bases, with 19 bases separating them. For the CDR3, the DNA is TGTGCCATCAGGGAGAGGGACTTGTCTGCATCACCCCTCCACTTT. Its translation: CAIRERDLSASPLHF.

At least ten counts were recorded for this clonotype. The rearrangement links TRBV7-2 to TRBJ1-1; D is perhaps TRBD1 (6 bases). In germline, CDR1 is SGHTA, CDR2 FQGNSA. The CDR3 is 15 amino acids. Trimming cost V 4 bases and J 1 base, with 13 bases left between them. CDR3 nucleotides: TGTGCCAGCAGCTCCCGGGGGGGCTGGAACACTGAAGCTTTCTTT. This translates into CASSSRGGWNTEAFF.

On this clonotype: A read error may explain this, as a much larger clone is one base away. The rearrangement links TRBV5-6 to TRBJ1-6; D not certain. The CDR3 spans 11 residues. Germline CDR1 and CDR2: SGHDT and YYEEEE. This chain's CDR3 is CASSRDSLLHF. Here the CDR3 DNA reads TGTGCCAGCAGCCGCGATTCACTCCTCCACTTT. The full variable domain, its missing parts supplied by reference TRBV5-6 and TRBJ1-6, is DAGVTQSPTHLIKTRGQQVTLRCSPKSGHDTVSWYQQALGQGPQFIFQYYEEEERQRGNFPDRFSGHQFPNYSSELNVNALLLGDSALYLCASSRDSLLHFGNGTRLTVT.

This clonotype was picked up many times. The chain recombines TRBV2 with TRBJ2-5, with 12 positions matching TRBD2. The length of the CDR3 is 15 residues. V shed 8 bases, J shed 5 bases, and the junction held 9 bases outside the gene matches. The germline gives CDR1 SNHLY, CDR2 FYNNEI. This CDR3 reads CASSSSGGAWETQYF. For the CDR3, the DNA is TGTGCCAGCTCGTCTAGCGGGGGGGCCTGGGAGACCCAGTACTTC.

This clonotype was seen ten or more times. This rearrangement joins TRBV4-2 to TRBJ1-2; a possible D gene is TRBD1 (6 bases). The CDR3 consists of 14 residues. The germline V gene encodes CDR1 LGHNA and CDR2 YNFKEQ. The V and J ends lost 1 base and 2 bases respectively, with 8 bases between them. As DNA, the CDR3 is TGTGCCAGCAGCCAAGTCGGGGGCAACTATGGCTACACCTTC. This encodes CASSQVGGNYGYTF.